Here is one TCR beta chain with its context. The entry originates in a study of shared clonotypes between healthy human individuals. CDR3 length: 16 amino acids. The germline CDR1 and CDR2 sequences are SGHVS and FNYEAQ. V was trimmed by 5 bases and J by 5 bases, leaving 19 bases between them. Sequenced by immunoSEQ multiplex PCR; TCRdb stores in-frame clones only, minus some. Here the sample spans about 2.4 million clones, 93% being singletons. This clonotype originated in a man aged 18 to 35 in good health. Some clones in this sample may be carry-over from other donors' samples. The rearrangement joins TRBV7-6 to TRBJ2-1; no reliable D call. The specimen was naive CD4+ T cells from PBMCs. Indicated subset: CD45RA+ positively selected. The CDR3 nucleotides are TGTGCCAGCAGCCTCCTTGGACCGACCGGGCACAATGAGCAGTTCTTC. Translating it yields CASSLLGPTGHNEQFF.